This T cell receptor beta chain came from a study of HIV-infected patients and healthy controls. Judged by abundance, this clonotype is medium-sized. About 450 ng RNA was reverse transcribed with alpha and beta constant-region primers. Separate chain-specific third strand synthesis with multiplexing indices produced the alpha and beta libraries. TCRdb used MiXCR to reprocess the 5' RACE reads, holding one entry per CDR3 protein. Of under 20,000 distinct CDR3 sequences listed, roughly 9.3% are singletons. No cell fractionation was done, so the repertoire covers all unsorted peripheral blood T cells. The CDR3 consists of 15 residues. V shed 0 bases and J shed 2 bases, with 10 bases lying between them. The V gene's germline CDR1 is MNHEY and CDR2 SVGAGI.

This receptor was identified in an adult in good health. Sequenced input: blood. J is TRBJ1-1 and V is TRBV6-5; no clear D. The CDR3 here is CASSYSQEGNTEAFF. As DNA, the CDR3 is TGTGCCAGCAGTTACTCGCAGGAAGGTAACACTGAAGCTTTCTTT.